This T cell receptor (beta chain) was observed in a study of OX40 agonist ivuxolimab in advanced cancers. Method: immunoSEQ multiplex PCR; TCRdb's copy keeps in-frame clones and lacks some. The profile shows 75,000 to 100,000 clones, approximately 84% of them singletons. Germline values: CDR1 SGHRS, CDR2 YFSETQ. This CDR3 comprises 16 residues. This receptor was obtained from an adult with an advanced solid tumor such as melanoma, head and neck, liver or kidney cancer. The specimen was CD4+ or CD8+ T cells sorted from blood, collected in a trial of the OX40 agonist ivuxolimab. The J gene is TRBJ2-5, the V gene TRBV5-1; TRBD2 is a possible D gene (6 bases). Gene TRBJ2-7 matches the end of the DNA better, so the J call may be wrong. CDR3 region: CASTPRPGLSSYEQYF. CDR3 sequence (DNA): TGCGCCAGCACCCCGCGACCGGGACTCAGCTCCTACGAGCAGTACTTC.